This TCR beta chain comes out of a study of CD8+ T cells in alopecia areata. For the study at large: After 6 to 18 months of tofacitinib, follow-up continued 6 months off drug. Severity scores in treated patients reflected the percentage of scalp affected.

Once RNA had been extracted, it was reverse transcribed into cDNA to act as the sequencing template. Produced via immunoSEQ multiplex PCR; TCRdb's table is partial and in-frame only. There are more than 100,000 clones in the sample; just over 85% occur only once, and 11% lies in the top ten. Treatment indicated: oral pan-JAK inhibitor, 5-10 mg twice daily. Peripheral blood samples and lesional scalp punch biopsies were obtained from alopecia areata patients. Of note for this clone: Its antigen is not known.

Study-wide results and caveats: Numerous clones, expanded in lesions, remained in scalp and blood during tofacitinib.

The source was CD8+ T cells sorted from blood, collected at approximately week 34, from a patient treated with tofacitinib. This receptor was taken from a human donor with alopecia areata.

CDR3 sequence: CASTRQGAGTGELFF. The DNA of the CDR3 is TGTGCCAGCACCCGACAGGGGGCGGGCACCGGGGAGCTGTTTTTT. This chain links TRBV5-4 with TRBJ2-2; 10 bases are a match to TRBD1. CDR3 size: 15 residues. Unmatched junction bases numbered 6, after V lost 6 bases and J lost 4 bases. Looked up from germline, CDR1 is SGHNT and CDR2 is YYREEE (reference sequence).